This T cell receptor beta chain was found in a study of glioma-infiltrating T cells. Trimming left V 2 bases short and J 5 bases short, with 7 bases between. The germline gives CDR1 LNHNV, CDR2 YYDKDF (reference sequence). CDR3 size: 13 residues. This clonotype was observed many times. Antigen specificity is unknown. Study observations and caveats: Non-neoplastic patients had below-expected tissue-blood divergence, while all gliomas exceeded expectation.

The iRepertoire nested amplicon-rescue multiplex PCR amplified TCR alpha and beta CDR3s from RNA. Via MiXCR, TCRdb re-called the multiplex PCR reads, giving one row per CDR3 protein. The table lists some 180,000 distinct CDR3 sequences, more than 30% of them singletons. V is TRBV15 and J is TRBJ2-1; D uncertain. What was sequenced was glioma tissue, nonneoplastic brain tissue, or PBMCs (not recorded which). The origin of this receptor is a human donor with low-grade glioma or glioblastoma, undergoing nonglioma brain surgery, or in good health (not recorded which). The CDR3 loop reads CATSRLTDNEQFF. Written as DNA, the CDR3 is TGTGCCACCAGCAGACTAACCGACAATGAGCAGTTCTTC. The entire variable domain, with the rest obtained from reference TRBV15 and TRBJ2-1, is as follows: DAMVIQNPRYQVTQFGKPVTLSCSQTLNHNVMYWYQQKSSQAPKLLFHYYDKDFNNEADTPDNFQSRRPNTSFCFLDIRSPGLGDTAMYLCATSRLTDNEQFFGPGTRLTVL.